This TCR beta chain came from a study of preoperative IRX-2 immunotherapy in early breast cancer. As for treatment: preoperative locoregional IRX-2 cytokine immunotherapy. Samples came from a phase Ib trial of preoperative locoregional IRX-2 cytokine immunotherapy. Per germline, CDR1 LNHDA and CDR2 SQIVND (reference sequence). Trimming took 7 bases from V and 4 from J, leaving 16 bases between them. This CDR3 spans 15 amino acids. Measured with immunoSEQ multiplex PCR; TCRdb has only the in-frame clones, and not every one. Among roughly 93,000 clones listed, 86% were seen once. This receptor was taken from a human donor with breast cancer. The genes are TRBV19 and TRBJ1-4; D remains unclear. Sequencing used tumor tissue, obtained after IRX-2 immunotherapy. The CDR3 reads CASTRAAVGNEKLFF. CDR3 nucleotide sequence: TGTGCCAGTACGAGGGCCGCCGTGGGTAATGAAAAACTGTTTTTT.